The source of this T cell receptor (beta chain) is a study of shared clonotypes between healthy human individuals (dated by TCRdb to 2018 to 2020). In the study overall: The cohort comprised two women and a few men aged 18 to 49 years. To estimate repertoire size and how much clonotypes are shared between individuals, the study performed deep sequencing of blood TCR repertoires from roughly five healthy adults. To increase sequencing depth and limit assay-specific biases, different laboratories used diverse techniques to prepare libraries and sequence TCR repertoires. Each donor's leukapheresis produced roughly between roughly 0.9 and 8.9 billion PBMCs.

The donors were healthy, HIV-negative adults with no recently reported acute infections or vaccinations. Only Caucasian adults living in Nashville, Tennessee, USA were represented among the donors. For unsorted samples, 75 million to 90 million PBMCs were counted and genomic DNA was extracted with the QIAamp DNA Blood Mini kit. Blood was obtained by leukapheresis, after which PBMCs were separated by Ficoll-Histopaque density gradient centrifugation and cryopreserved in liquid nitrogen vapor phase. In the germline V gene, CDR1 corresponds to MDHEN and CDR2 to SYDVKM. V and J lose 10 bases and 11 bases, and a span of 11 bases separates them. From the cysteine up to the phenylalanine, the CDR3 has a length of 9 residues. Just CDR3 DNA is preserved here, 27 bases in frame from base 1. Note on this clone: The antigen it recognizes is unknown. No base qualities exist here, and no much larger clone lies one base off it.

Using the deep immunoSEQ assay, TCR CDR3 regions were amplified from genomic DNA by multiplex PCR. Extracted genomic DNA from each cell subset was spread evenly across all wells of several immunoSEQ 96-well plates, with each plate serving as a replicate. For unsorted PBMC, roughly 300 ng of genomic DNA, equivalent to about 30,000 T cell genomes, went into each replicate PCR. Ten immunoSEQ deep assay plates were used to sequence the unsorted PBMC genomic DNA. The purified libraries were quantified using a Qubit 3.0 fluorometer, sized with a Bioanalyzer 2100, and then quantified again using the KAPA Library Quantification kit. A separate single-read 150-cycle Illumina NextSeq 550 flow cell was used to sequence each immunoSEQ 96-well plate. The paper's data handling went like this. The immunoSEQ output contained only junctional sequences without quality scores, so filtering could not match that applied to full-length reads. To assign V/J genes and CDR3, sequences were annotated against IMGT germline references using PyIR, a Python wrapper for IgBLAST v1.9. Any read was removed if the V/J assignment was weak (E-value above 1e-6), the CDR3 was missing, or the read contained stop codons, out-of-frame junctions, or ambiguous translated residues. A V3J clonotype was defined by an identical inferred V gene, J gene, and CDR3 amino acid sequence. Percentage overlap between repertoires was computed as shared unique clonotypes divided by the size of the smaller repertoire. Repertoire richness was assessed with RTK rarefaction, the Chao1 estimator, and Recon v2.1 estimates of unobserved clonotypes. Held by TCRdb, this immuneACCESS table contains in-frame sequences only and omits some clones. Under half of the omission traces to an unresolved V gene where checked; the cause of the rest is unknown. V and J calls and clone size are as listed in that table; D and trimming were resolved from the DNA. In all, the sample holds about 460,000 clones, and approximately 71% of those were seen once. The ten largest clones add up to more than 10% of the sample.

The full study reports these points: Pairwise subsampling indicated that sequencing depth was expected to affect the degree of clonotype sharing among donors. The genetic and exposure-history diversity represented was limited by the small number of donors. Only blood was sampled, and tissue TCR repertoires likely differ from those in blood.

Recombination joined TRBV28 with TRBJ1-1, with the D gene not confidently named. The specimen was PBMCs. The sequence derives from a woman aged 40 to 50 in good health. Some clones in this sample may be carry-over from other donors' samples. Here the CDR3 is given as CANQVYAFF. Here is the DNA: TGTGCCAACCAGGTGTACGCTTTCTTT. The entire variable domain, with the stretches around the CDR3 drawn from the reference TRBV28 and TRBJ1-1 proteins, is DVKVTQSSRYLVKRTGEKVFLECVQDMDHENMFWYRQDPGLGLRLIYFSYDVKMKEKGDIPEGYSVSREKKERFSLILESASTNQTSMYLCANQVYAFFGQGTRLTVV.